These 21 T cell receptor beta chains came from one sample sequenced in a study of radiotherapy plus CTLA-4 blockade in lung cancer listed by TCRdb under 2018. Library preparation used the immunoSEQ multiplex PCR assay. Held by TCRdb, this immuneACCESS table contains in-frame sequences only and omits some clones. Under half of the omission traces to an unresolved V gene where checked; the cause of the rest is unknown. The sample contains 52,000 or so clones, 70% to 85% of them found a single time. Clones ranked in the top ten supply 3% to 4% of the sample. Here the sequenced sample was peripheral blood, taken from a patient treated with radiotherapy plus ipilimumab. The receptor source for this set is a human donor with non-small cell lung cancer who had a partial response to radiotherapy plus ipilimumab.

This clone was counted a single time. Sequence at one end of the junction differs from germline and may be a read error. The chain is built from TRBV7-6 and TRBJ2-2; the D gene is possibly TRBD1 (5 bases). Germline V lookup: CDR1 SGHVS, CDR2 FNYEAQ. This CDR3 is built from 15 residues. The CDR3 coding sequence is TGTGCCAGCAGCTTAGTACAGGAGAACGCCGGGGAGCTGTTTTTT. Amino acid sequence: CASSLVQENAGELFF.

This chain links TRBV10-1 with TRBJ2-7; D may be TRBD2 (6 bases). The V gene lost 6 bases and the J gene lost 3 bases, with 12 bases spanning the gap. Germline CDR1 is WNHNN and CDR2 is SYGVQD (reference sequence). This CDR3 has 13 amino acids. The CDR3 DNA follows: TGCGCCAGCAGATCGACTAGAAACTACGAGCAGTACTTC. Translated, it gives CASRSTRNYEQYF.

CDR3 DNA: TGTGCCAGCAGCCCGCGATTATATCAGGTTCTCGGGGAGCTGTTTTTT. This encodes CASSPRLYQVLGELFF. The chain joins TRBV9 to TRBJ2-2; D call uncertain. The germline V and J ends were trimmed by 4 bases and 7 bases, with 20 bases remaining between them. From germline, CDR1 is SGDLS and CDR2 YYNGEE. The CDR3 totals 16 residues.

The chain combines TRBV6-6 with TRBJ2-2; possible D gene TRBD2, 6 bases. V gave up 0 bases and J gave up 6 bases, with 14 bases separating them. Germline V gives CDR1 MNHNY, CDR2 SVGAGI (reference sequence). The CDR3 loop spans 16 amino acids. The DNA for the CDR3 is TGTGCCAGCAGTTACTCGATCTGGGGGGAGGCCGGGGAGCTGTTTTTT. Its protein product is CASSYSIWGEAGELFF.

The CDR3 protein is CASSQGAADTQYF. CDR3 bases: TGCGCCAGCAGCCAGGGGGCCGCAGATACGCAGTATTTT. The rearrangement uses TRBV5-1 and TRBJ2-3, with TRBD1 matching over 8 bases. V was pared by 4 bases and J by 4 bases, with 2 bases of the junction left unmatched. Germline loops: CDR1 SGHRS, CDR2 YFSETQ. The CDR3 loop spans 13 amino acids.

The rearrangement uses TRBV11-3 and TRBJ2-5; no definite D call. Trimming took 0 bases from V and 2 from J, leaving 7 bases between them. This CDR3 region has 14 residues. Germline lookup yields CDR1 SGHNT and CDR2 YENEEA. The CDR3 loop reads CASSLDPLQETQYF. CDR3 nucleotide sequence: TGTGCCAGCAGCTTAGATCCCCTTCAAGAGACCCAGTACTTC.

The rearrangement uses TRBV5-1 and TRBJ2-7, with 7 bases lining up with TRBD2. Germline trimming cut 4 bases from V and 2 bases from J; bases unmatched to any gene: 12. Germline loops: CDR1 SGHRS, CDR2 YFSETQ. CDR3 size: 16 residues. DNA of the CDR3: TGCGCCAGCAGCCCTCAGGTGGGGGGGGTCACCTACGAGCAGTACTTC. Translation: CASSPQVGGVTYEQYF.

In DNA form, the CDR3 reads TGTGCCAGCTCACCGGTCACTAGCGGGGGGGCTGGGGCCAACGTCCTGACTTTC. This encodes CASSPVTSGGAGANVLTF. This rearrangement joins TRBV18 to TRBJ2-6, with 13 bases fitting TRBD2. This CDR3 spans 18 amino acids. Germline CDR1 is KGHSH and CDR2 is LQKENI. V lost 3 bases and J lost 2; bases outside the gene matches: 4.

V is TRBV25-1 and J is TRBJ1-6; 7 positions agree with TRBD1. V dropped 6 bases and J dropped 7; count of bases not matched to a gene: 9. From germline, CDR1 is MGHDK and CDR2 SYGVNS. The CDR3 sequence is 15 residues long. The CDR3 spells CASSLGQGDNSPLHF. DNA of the CDR3: TGTGCCAGCAGCTTGGGCCAGGGGGACAATTCACCCCTCCACTTT.

This chain uses TRBV28 with TRBJ1-2, with 8 bases identical to TRBD1. The V gene end was trimmed by 10 bases and the J gene end by 5 bases; junction bases not matched to a gene: 6. Germline V gives CDR1 MDHEN, CDR2 SYDVKM. The CDR3 has 12 amino acids. The CDR3 here is CAIEQGVYGYTF. In DNA form, the CDR3 reads TGTGCCATCGAACAGGGGGTATATGGCTACACCTTC.

This sequence joins TRBV9 and TRBJ2-1; perhaps TRBD2 as D (6 bases). This CDR3 is built from 14 residues. CDR1 SGDLS and CDR2 YYNGEE come from the germline V gene. V dropped 3 bases and J dropped 7 bases, with 14 bases sitting between them. In nucleotides, the CDR3 is TGTGCCAGCAGCGGATATCTAGCGAGGAATGAGCAGTTCTTC. Its protein is CASSGYLARNEQFF.

The chain is built from TRBV6-5 and TRBJ1-2; 8 bases fit TRBD1. J gave up 7 bases and V 0 bases, and 4 bases lay outside the gene matches. Germline V CDR1 and CDR2: MNHEY, SVGAGI. The CDR3 runs 14 residues. This CDR3 reads CASSYSETGAGYTF. Here the CDR3 DNA reads TGTGCCAGCAGTTACTCGGAGACAGGGGCTGGCTACACCTTC.

The table lists this clone with a count of one. This chain uses TRBV25-1 with TRBJ2-5; D unclear. The DNA end is more similar to TRBJ2-7, so the J call may be wrong. Germline V lookup: CDR1 MGHDK, CDR2 SYGVNS. The CDR3 totals 12 residues. DNA of the CDR3: TGTGCCAGCAGTGCTTCCGGGTACGAGCAGTACTTC. Translating it yields CASSASGYEQYF.

The rearrangement links TRBV5-1 to TRBJ2-5; 8 bases map to TRBD2. The germline CDR1 and CDR2 sequences are SGHRS and YFSETQ. The CDR3 has 15 amino acids. The V segment lost 1 base and the J segment 3 bases; nucleotides outside the gene matches: 5. The CDR3 DNA is TGCGCCAGCAGCTTGTACGGGACTAGGGAAGAGACCCAGTACTTC. Protein product: CASSLYGTREETQYF.

The CDR3 reads CASSVDQGTRYEQYF. The CDR3 DNA reads as TGTGCCAGCAGCGTAGATCAGGGGACGCGCTACGAGCAGTACTTC. This chain links TRBV9 with TRBJ2-5, with D possibly being TRBD1 (6 bases). With the DNA end fitting TRBJ2-7 better, the J assignment may be wrong. Germline CDR1 and CDR2: SGDLS and YYNGEE. The CDR3 is 15 amino acids.

This chain joins TRBV18 and TRBJ2-3, with TRBD2 matching over 11 bases. This CDR3 comprises 17 residues. CDR1 is KGHSH and CDR2 is LQKENI in the germline V gene. The V segment lost 3 bases and the J segment 8 bases; nucleotides outside the gene matches: 13. DNA for the CDR3: TGTGCCAGCTCACCGCCACTAGCGGGGGAGGTTGGCGCTACGCAGTATTTT. Protein sequence: CASSPPLAGEVGATQYF.

This clone was picked up a small number of times. This chain connects TRBV7-8 to TRBJ1-1, with D uncertain. Germline V CDR1 and CDR2: SGHVS, FQNEAQ. The CDR3 is made up of 14 amino acids. V lost 6 bases and J lost 1, with 12 bases in between. For the CDR3, the DNA is TGTGCCAGCAGTCAGACGCGGCAGAACACTGAAGCTTTCTTT. Translation: CASSQTRQNTEAFF.

The V call is TRBV29-1, the J call TRBJ1-1, with a tentative D call TRBD1 (5 bases). This CDR3 region has 15 residues. The germline V gene has CDR1 SQVTM and CDR2 ANQGSEA. Trimming removed 0 bases at V and 0 bases at J, with 11 bases between. The CDR3 nucleotides read TGCAGCGTTGAAGATGGAGGGGCGATGAACACTGAAGCTTTCTTT. Its translation is CSVEDGGAMNTEAFF.

The chain links TRBV7-2 to TRBJ1-6, with unresolved D. Germline values: CDR1 SGHTA, CDR2 FQGNSA. The CDR3 runs to 15 residues. V was shortened by 6 bases and J by 0 bases, with 9 bases between the two germline ends. CDR3 sequence: CASSFRSSYNSPLHF. CDR3 nucleotide sequence: TGTGCCAGCAGTTTTCGCAGCTCCTATAATTCACCCCTCCACTTT.

This clone was seen once. This chain joins TRBV2 and TRBJ2-2; TRBD1 is a possible D gene (5 bases). Germline CDR1 is SNHLY and CDR2 is FYNNEI. Trimming took off 4 bases at V and 0 bases at J, with 12 bases between the two ends. The CDR3 totals 16 residues. The CDR3 region is CASSGSDTTNTGELFF. Here the CDR3 DNA reads TGTGCCAGCAGTGGCTCGGACACCACGAACACCGGGGAGCTGTTTTTT.

This clone was detected only a few times. In DNA form, the CDR3 reads TGCAGCGTCGGACAGGGGGCAGGGAACTATGGCTACACCTTC. Its protein is CSVGQGAGNYGYTF. J is TRBJ1-2 and V is TRBV29-1; 11 nucleotides align to TRBD1. After removal of 6 bases from V and 2 bases from J, the junction contained 5 bases not matched to a gene. Germline CDR1 is SQVTM and CDR2 is ANQGSEA. The CDR3 runs 14 residues. Full variable domain (missing parts from reference TRBV29-1 and TRBJ1-2): SAVISQKPSRDICQRGTSLTIQCQVDSQVTMMFWYRQQPGQSLTLIATANQGSEATYESGFVIDKFPISRPNLTFSTLTVSNMSPEDSSIYLCSVGQGAGNYGYTFGSGTRLTVV.